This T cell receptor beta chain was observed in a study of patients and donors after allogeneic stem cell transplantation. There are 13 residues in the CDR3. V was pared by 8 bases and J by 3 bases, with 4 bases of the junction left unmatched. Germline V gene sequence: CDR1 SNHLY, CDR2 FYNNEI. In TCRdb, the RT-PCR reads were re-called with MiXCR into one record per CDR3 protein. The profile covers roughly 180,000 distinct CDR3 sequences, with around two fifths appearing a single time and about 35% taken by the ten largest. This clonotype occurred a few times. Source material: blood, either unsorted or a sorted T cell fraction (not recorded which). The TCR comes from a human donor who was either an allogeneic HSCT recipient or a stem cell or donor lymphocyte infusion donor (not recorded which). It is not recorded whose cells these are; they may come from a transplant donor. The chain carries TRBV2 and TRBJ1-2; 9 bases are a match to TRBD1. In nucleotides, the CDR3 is TGTGCCAGCGGGGACAGGGAGGACTATGGCTACACCTTC. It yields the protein CASGDREDYGYTF.